This T cell receptor (beta chain) came from a study of cytomegalovirus exposure and HLA in healthy donors. Turning to the study itself: Drawn from HLA-typed donors, around 85 million unique TCRs were held in an early data release. Study observations and caveats: As confirmed in vitro, three CMV-associated chains were specific for CMV antigens. V- and J-gene trimming of TCR beta was linked (in a later analysis) to a missense DCLRE1C variant. There were several of the most significant clusters that appeared linked to common viral pathogens in a later analysis.

The CDR3 consists of 14 residues. V trimming: 6 bases; J trimming: 1 base; junction bases outside the gene matches: 5. Germline lookup yields CDR1 MNHEY and CDR2 SVGAGI. PCR primers comprised 60 Vbeta and 13 Jbeta primers. The assay was immunoSEQ multiplex PCR, and TCRdb's table has in-frame clones only and misses some. The sample lists around 58,000 clones, approximately 80% occurring once. The table lists this clone with a count of one. Its antigen remains unknown. The sequenced material came from PBMCs. This sequence was found in a female donor in good health and CMV-seronegative. The chain has TRBV6-5 and TRBJ2-5; 7 bases match TRBD2. Here the CDR3 DNA reads TGTGCCAGCAGCAGTAGACTAGCCCAAGAGACCCAGTACTTC. Its translation: CASSSRLAQETQYF.